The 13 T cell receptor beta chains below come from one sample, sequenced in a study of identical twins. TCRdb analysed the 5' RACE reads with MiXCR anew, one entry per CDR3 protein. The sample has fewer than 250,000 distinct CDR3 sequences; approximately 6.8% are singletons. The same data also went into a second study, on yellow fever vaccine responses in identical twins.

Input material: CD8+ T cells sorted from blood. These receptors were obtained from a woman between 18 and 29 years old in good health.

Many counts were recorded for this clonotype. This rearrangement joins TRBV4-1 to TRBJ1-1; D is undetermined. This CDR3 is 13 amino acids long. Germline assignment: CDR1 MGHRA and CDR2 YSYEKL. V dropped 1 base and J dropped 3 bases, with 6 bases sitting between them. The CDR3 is CASSQGTYTEAFF. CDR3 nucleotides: TGCGCCAGCAGCCAAGGTACTTACACTGAAGCTTTCTTT.

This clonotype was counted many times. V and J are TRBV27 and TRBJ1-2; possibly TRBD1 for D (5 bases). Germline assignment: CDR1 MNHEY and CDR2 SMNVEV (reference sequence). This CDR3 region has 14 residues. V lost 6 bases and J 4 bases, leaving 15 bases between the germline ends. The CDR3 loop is CASSLTALSYGYTF. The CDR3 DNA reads TGTGCCAGCAGCCTGACAGCACTGTCCTATGGCTACACCTTC.

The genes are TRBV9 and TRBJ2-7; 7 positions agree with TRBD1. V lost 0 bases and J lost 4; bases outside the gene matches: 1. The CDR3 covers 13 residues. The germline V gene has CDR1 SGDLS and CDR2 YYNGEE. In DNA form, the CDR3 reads TGTGCCAGCAGCGTAGCGGACAGGTACGAGCAGTACTTC. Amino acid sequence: CASSVADRYEQYF.

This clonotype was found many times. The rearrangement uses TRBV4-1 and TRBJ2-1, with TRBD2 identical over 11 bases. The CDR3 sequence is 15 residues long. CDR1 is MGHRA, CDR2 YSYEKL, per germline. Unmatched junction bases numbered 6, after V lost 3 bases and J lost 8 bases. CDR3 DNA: TGCGCCAGCAGCCAGAAGACTAGCGGGGACGATGAGCAGTTCTTC. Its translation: CASSQKTSGDDEQFF.

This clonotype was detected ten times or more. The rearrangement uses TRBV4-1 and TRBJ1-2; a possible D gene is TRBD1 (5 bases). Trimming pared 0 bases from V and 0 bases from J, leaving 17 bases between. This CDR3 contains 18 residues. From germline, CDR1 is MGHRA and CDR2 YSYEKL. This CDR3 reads CASSQEFGHLSANYGYTF. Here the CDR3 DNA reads TGCGCCAGCAGCCAAGAGTTTGGACACCTCTCAGCTAACTATGGCTACACCTTC.

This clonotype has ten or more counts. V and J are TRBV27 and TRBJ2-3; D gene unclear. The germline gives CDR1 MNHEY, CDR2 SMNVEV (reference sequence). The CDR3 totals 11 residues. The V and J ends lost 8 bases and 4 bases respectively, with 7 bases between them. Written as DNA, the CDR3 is TGTGCCAGCGGAACGGCAGATACGCAGTATTTT. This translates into CASGTADTQYF.

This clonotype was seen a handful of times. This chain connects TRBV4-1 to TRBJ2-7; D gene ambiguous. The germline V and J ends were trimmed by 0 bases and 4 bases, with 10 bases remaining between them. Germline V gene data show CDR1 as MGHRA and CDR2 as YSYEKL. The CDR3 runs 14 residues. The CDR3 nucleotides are TGCGCCAGCAGCCAAGAAAATTCCGGTTACGAGCAGTACGTC. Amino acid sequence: CASSQENSGYEQYV.

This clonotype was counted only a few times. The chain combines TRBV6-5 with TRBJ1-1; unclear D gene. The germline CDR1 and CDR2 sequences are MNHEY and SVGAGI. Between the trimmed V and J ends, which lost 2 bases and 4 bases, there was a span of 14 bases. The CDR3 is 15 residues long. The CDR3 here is CASSYLGGLSTEAFF. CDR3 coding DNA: TGTGCCAGCAGTTACCTTGGAGGGTTGAGCACTGAAGCTTTCTTT.

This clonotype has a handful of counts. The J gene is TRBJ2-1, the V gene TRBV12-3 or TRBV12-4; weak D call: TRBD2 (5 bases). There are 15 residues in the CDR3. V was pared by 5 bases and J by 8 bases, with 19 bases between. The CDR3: CASSPAVPPRDEQFF. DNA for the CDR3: TGTGCCAGCAGTCCAGCTGTTCCCCCGAGGGATGAGCAGTTCTTC.

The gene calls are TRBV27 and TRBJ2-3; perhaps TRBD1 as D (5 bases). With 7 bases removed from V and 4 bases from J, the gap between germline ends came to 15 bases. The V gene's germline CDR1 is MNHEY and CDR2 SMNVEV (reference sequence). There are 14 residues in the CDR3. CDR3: CASNNGAVPDTQYF. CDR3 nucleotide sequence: TGTGCCAGCAATAATGGGGCAGTGCCAGATACGCAGTATTTT.

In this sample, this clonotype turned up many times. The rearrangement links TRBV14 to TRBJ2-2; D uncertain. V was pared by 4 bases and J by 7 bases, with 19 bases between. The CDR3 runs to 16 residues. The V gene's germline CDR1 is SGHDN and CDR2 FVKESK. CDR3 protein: CASSRDSSAPVGELFF. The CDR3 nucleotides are TGTGCCAGCAGCCGTGATTCGTCAGCGCCGGTCGGGGAGCTGTTTTTT.

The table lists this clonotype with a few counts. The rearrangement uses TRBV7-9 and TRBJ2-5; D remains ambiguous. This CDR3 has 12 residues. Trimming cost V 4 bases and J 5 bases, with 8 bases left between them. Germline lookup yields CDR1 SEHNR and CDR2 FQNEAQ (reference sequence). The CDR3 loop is CASSSSHETQYF. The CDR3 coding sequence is TGTGCCAGCAGCTCTTCCCACGAGACCCAGTACTTC.

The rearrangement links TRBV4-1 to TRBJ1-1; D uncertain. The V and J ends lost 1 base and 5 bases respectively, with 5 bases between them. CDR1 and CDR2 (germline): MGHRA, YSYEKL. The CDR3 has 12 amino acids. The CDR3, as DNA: TGCGCCAGCAGCCAAGGCCTGACTGAAGCTTTCTTT. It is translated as CASSQGLTEAFF.